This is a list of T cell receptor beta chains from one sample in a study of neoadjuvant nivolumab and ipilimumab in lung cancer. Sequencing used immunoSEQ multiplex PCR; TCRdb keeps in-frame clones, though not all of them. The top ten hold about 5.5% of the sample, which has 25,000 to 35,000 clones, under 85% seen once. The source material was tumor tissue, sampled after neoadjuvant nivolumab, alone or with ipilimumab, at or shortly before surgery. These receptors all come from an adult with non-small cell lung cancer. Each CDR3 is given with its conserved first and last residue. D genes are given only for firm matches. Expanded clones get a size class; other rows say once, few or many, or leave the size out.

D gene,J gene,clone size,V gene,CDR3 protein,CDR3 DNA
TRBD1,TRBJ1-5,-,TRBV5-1,CASSLGGTANQPQHF,TGCGCCAGCAGCTTGGGAGGGACAGCCAATCAGCCCCAGCATTTT
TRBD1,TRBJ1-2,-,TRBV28,CASNPGQAFNYGYTF,TGTGCCAGCAATCCGGGACAGGCTTTTAACTATGGCTACACCTTC
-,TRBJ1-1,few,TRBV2,CASSEVGGNTEAFF,TGTGCCAGCAGTGAAGTGGGGGGGAACACTGAAGCTTTCTTT
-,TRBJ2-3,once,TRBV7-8,CASSQQLSTDTQYF,TGTGCCAGCAGCCAGCAACTTAGCACAGATACGCAGTATTTT
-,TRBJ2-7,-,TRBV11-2,CASSLAAGSQYEQYF,TGTGCCAGCAGCTTAGCGGCAGGGAGCCAATACGAGCAGTACTTC
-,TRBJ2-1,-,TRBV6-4,CASSESNSYNEQFF,TGTGCCAGCAGTGAATCTAACAGTTACAATGAGCAGTTCTTC
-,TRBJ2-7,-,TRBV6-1,CASSEGLAHSYEQYF,TGTGCCAGCAGTGAAGGGCTAGCTCACTCCTACGAGCAGTACTTC
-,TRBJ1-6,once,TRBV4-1,CASSQREDSPLHF,TGCGCCAGCAGCCAAAGGGAAGATTCACCCCTCCACTTT
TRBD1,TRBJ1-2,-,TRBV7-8,CASSVDRDLQGYTF,TGTGCCAGCAGCGTCGACAGGGACCTCCAAGGCTACACCTTC
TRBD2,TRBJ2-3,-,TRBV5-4,CASSFVTSGSTDTQYF,TGTGCCAGCAGCTTCGTTACTAGCGGGAGCACAGATACGCAGTATTTT
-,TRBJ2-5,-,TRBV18,CASSPLTSQETQYF,TGTGCCAGCTCACCACTCACCAGCCAAGAGACCCAGTACTTC
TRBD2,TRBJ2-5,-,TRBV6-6,CASQRTSGGRETQYF,TGTGCCAGCCAAAGGACTAGCGGGGGGAGGGAGACCCAGTACTTC
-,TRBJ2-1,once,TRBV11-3,CASSLGRRASYNEQFF,TGTGCCAGCAGCTTAGGGCGGAGGGCCTCCTACAATGAGCAGTTCTTC
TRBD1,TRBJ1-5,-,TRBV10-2,CASRDSDRGQPQHF,TGCGCCAGCAGGGATTCCGACAGGGGCCAGCCCCAGCATTTT
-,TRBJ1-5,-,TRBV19,CASSIAPGQRGNQPQHF,TGTGCCAGTAGTATAGCCCCAGGACAGAGGGGCAATCAGCCCCAGCATTTT
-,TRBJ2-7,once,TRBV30,CAWTKFGQSSYEQYF,TGTGCCTGGACCAAATTTGGCCAAAGCTCCTACGAGCAGTACTTC
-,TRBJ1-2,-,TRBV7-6,CASSGMDGIGYTF,TGTGCCAGCAGCGGAATGGACGGCATTGGCTACACCTTC
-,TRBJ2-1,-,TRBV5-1,CASSKSSGTATNEQFF,TGCGCCAGCAGTAAGTCGTCTGGGACTGCCACCAATGAGCAGTTCTTC
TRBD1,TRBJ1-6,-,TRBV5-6,CASSIDRGNSPLHF,TGTGCCAGCAGCATCGACAGGGGGAATTCACCCCTCCACTTT